This TCR beta chain was identified during a study of monozygotic twins with inflammatory bowel disease. This CDR3 has 15 residues. CDR1 is MDHEN, CDR2 SYDVKM, per germline. TCRdb reprocessed the 5' RACE reads and reports one entry per CDR3 protein, with no DNA. The table lists 150,000 to 200,000 distinct CDR3 sequences. The sequence came from a human donor with ulcerative colitis or Crohn's disease, or a healthy co-twin of an affected twin (not recorded which). V usage is TRBV28 and J usage is TRBJ1-3; TCRdb's D gene call, TRBD1, goes unchecked for lack of DNA. Sequenced: blood. The CDR3 is CATEQGSVAGNTIYF.